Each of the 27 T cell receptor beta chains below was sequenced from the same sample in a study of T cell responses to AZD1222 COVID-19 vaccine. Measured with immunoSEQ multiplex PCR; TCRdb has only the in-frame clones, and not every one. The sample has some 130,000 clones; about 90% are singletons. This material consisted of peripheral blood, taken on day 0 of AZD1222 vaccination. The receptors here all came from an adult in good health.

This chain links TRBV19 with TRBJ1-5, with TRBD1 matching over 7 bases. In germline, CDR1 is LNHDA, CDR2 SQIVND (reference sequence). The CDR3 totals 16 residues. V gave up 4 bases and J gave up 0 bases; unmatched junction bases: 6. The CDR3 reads CASSRGQEISNQPQHF. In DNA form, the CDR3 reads TGTGCCAGTAGTAGAGGACAGGAGATTAGCAATCAGCCCCAGCATTTT.

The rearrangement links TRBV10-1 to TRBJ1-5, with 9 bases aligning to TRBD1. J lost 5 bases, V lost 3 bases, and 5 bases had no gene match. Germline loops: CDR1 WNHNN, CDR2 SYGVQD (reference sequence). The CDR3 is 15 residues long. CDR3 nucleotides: TGCGCCAGCAGTGATACCTGGACAGGGGATCAGCCCCAGCATTTT. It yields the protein CASSDTWTGDQPQHF.

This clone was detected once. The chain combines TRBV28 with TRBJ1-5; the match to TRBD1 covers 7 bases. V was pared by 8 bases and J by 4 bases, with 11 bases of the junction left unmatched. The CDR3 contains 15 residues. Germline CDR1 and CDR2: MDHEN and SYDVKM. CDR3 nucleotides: TGTGCCAGCGGCGGTAGAGACAGGGTGAATCAGCCCCAGCATTTT. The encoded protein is CASGGRDRVNQPQHF.

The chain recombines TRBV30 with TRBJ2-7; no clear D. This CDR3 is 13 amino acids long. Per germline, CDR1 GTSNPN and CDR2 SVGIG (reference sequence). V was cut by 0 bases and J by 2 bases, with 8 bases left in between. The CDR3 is CAWSVRGPYEQYF. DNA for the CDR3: TGTGCCTGGAGTGTACGAGGTCCCTACGAGCAGTACTTC.

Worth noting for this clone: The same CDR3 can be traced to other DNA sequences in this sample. The DNA for the CDR3 is TGCAGCGTTGAAACCGCGAACTATGGCTACACCTTC. This gives the protein CSVETANYGYTF. The V and J genes are TRBV29-1 and TRBJ1-2; D is uncertain. Germline lookup yields CDR1 SQVTM and CDR2 ANQGSEA. The CDR3 length is 12 residues. Trimming removed 2 bases from V and 2 bases from J, with 6 bases in between.

The CDR3 DNA reads TGTGCCAGCAGTTTAAGAGAACAGGCAAGTGAAGCTTTCTTT. As protein: CASSLREQASEAFF. The chain is built from TRBV28 and TRBJ1-1, with D possibly being TRBD1 (5 bases). Between the trimmed V and J ends, which lost 2 bases and 7 bases, there was a span of 14 bases. Germline V gene sequence: CDR1 MDHEN, CDR2 SYDVKM. The CDR3 consists of 14 residues.

CDR3 sequence: CASSESSLGPGAAGELFF. As DNA, the CDR3 is TGTGCCAGCAGTGAAAGCAGTCTTGGCCCCGGGGCTGCCGGGGAGCTGTTTTTT. The J gene is TRBJ2-2, the V gene TRBV2; TRBD1 or TRBD2 may be the D gene (5 bases each). The germline V gene has CDR1 SNHLY and CDR2 FYNNEI. CDR3 length equals 18 residues. V was clipped by 2 bases and J by 6 bases, with 22 bases between them.

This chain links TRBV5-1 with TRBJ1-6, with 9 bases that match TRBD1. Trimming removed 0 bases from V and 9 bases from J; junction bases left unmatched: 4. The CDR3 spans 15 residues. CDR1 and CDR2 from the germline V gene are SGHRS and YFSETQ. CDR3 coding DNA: TGCGCCAGCAGCTTGGTCGGGGACAGGGCTTCACCCCTCCACTTT. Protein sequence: CASSLVGDRASPLHF.

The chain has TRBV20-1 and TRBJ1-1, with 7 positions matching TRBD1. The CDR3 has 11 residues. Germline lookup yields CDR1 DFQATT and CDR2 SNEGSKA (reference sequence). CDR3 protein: CRADRDTEAFF. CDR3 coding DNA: TGCAGAGCCGACAGGGACACTGAAGCTTTCTTT.

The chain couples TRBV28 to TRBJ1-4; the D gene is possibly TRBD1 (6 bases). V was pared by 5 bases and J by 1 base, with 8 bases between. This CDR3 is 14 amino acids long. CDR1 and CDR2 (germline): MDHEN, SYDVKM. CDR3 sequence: CASSQTGTNEKLFF. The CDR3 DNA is TGTGCCAGCAGTCAGACAGGAACTAATGAAAAACTGTTTTTT.

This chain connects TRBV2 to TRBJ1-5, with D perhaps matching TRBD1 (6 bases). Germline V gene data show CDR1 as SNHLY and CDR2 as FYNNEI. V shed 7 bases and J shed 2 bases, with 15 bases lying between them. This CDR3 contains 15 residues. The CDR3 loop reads CASTRGGTGNQPQHF. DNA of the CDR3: TGTGCCAGCACTAGGGGGGGGACTGGCAATCAGCCCCAGCATTTT.

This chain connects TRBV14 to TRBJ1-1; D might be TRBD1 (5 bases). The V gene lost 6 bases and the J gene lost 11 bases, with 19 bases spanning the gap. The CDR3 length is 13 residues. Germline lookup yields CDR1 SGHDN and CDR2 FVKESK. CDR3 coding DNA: TGTGCCAGCAGTCTTTTCGACAGTATCGTCGCTTTCTTT. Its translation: CASSLFDSIVAFF.

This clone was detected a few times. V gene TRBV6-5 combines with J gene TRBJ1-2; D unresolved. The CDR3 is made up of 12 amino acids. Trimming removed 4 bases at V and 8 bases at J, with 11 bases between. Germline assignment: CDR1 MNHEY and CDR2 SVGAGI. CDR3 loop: CASSSVALGYTF. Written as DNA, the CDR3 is TGTGCCAGCAGTTCCGTGGCCCTAGGCTACACCTTC.

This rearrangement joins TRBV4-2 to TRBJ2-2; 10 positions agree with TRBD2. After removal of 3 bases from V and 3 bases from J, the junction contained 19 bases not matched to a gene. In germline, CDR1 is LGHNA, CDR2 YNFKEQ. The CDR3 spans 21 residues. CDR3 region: CASSQTRRASGSVLDTGELFF. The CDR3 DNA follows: TGTGCCAGCAGCCAGACCCGGAGGGCTAGCGGGAGCGTATTGGACACCGGGGAGCTGTTTTTT.

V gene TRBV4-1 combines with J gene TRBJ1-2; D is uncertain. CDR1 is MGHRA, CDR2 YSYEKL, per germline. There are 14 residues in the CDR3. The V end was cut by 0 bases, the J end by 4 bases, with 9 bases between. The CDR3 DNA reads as TGCGCCAGCAGCCAAGACGAGGGAACCTATGGCTACACCTTC. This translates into CASSQDEGTYGYTF.

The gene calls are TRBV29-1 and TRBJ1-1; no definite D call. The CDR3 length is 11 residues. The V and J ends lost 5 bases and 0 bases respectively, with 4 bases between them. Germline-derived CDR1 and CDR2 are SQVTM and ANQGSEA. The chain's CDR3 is CSVYVNTEAFF. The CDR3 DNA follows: TGCAGCGTTTATGTGAACACTGAAGCTTTCTTT. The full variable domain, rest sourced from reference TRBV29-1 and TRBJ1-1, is SAVISQKPSRDICQRGTSLTIQCQVDSQVTMMFWYRQQPGQSLTLIATANQGSEATYESGFVIDKFPISRPNLTFSTLTVSNMSPEDSSIYLCSVYVNTEAFFGQGTRLTVV.

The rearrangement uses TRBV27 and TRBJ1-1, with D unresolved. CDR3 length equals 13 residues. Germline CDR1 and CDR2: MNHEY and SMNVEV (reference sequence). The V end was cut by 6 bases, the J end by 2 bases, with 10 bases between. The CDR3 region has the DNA TGTGCCAGCAGGGACGGCTACAACACTGAAGCTTTCTTT. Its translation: CASRDGYNTEAFF.

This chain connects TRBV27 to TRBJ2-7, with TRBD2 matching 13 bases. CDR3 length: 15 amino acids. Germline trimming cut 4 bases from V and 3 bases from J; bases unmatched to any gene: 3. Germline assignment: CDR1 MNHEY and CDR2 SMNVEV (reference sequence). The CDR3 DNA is TGTGCCAGCAGTTCACGGACTAGCGGGAGCTACGAGCAGTACTTC. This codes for CASSSRTSGSYEQYF.

CDR3 protein: CASSAATGTKNTEAFF. DNA of the CDR3: TGTGCCAGCAGTGCCGCCACCGGGACAAAGAACACTGAAGCTTTCTTT. This rearrangement joins TRBV25-1 to TRBJ1-1; TRBD1 might be the D (6 bases). The ends were cut back, 4 bases at V and 1 base at J, with 16 bases in the middle. The CDR3 covers 16 residues. Per the germline V gene, CDR1 is MGHDK and CDR2 is SYGVNS. The whole variable domain, remainder taken from reference TRBV25-1 and TRBJ1-1, is EADIYQTPRYLVIGTGKKITLECSQTMGHDKMYWYQQDPGMELHLIHYSYGVNSTEKGDLSSESTVSRIRTEHFPLTLESARPSHTSQYLCASSAATGTKNTEAFFGQGTRLTVV.

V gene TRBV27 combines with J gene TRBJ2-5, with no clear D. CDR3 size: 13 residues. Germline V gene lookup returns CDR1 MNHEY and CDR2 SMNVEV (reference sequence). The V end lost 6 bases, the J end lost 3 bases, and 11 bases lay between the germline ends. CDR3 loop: CASRNLDEETQYF. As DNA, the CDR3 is TGTGCCAGCAGAAACCTAGACGAAGAGACCCAGTACTTC.

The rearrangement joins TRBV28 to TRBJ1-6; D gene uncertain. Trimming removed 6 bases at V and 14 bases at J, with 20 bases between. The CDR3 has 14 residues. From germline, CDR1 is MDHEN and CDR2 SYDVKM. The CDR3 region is CASSPARSLGSLHF. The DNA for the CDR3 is TGTGCCAGCAGCCCCGCCCGTAGTTTAGGGTCCCTCCACTTT.

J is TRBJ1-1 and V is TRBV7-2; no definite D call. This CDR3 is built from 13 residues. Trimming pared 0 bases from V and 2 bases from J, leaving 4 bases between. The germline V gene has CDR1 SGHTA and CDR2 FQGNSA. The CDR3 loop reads CASSLAPNTEAFF. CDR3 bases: TGTGCCAGCAGCTTAGCACCAAACACTGAAGCTTTCTTT.

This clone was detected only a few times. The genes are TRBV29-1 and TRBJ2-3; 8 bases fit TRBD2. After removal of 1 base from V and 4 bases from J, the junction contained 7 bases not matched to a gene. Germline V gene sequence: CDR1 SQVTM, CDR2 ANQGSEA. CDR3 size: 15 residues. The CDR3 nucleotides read TGCAGCGTTGAAGGAGCGGGGGAGAGGGCAGATACGCAGTATTTT. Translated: CSVEGAGERADTQYF.

CDR3 sequence reads: CASSIGRGSEAFF. CDR3 coding DNA: TGTGCCAGTAGTATAGGGCGGGGATCTGAAGCTTTCTTT. The V and J genes are TRBV19 and TRBJ1-1, with unresolved D. Between the trimmed V and J ends, which lost 1 base and 6 bases, there was a span of 9 bases. The CDR3 covers 13 residues. CDR1 LNHDA and CDR2 SQIVND come from the germline V gene (reference sequence). The full variable domain, completed using reference TRBV19 and TRBJ1-1, is DGGITQSPKYLFRKEGQNVTLSCEQNLNHDAMYWYRQDPGQGLRLIYYSQIVNDFQKGDIAEGYSVSREKKESFPLTVTSAQKNPTAFYLCASSIGRGSEAFFGQGTRLTVV.

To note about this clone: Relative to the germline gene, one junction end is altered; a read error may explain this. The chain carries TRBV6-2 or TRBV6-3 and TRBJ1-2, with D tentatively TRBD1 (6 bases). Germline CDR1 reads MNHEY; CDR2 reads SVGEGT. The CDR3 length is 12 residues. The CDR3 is CASSSNREQRGF. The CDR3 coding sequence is TGTGCCAGCAGTTCGAACAGGGAGCAACGAGGCTTC.

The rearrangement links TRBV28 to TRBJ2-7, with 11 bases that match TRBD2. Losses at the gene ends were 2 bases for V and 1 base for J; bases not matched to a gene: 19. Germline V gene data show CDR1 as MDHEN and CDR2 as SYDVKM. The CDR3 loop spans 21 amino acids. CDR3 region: CASSLISEKLAGARKSYEQYF. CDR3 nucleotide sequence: TGTGCCAGCAGTTTAATATCGGAAAAACTAGCGGGAGCTCGAAAGTCCTACGAGCAGTACTTC.

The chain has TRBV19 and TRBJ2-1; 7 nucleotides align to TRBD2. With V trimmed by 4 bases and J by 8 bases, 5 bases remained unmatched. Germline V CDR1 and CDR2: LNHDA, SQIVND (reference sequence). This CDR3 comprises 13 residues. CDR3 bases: TGTGCCAGTAGTAGAAGCGGGAAAGATGAGCAGTTCTTC. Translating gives CASSRSGKDEQFF.